A selection of T cell receptor beta chains follows, all from one sample in a study of cytomegalovirus exposure and HLA in healthy donors. Generated by immunoSEQ multiplex PCR, the TCRdb table keeps only in-frame clones and is missing some. The sample holds 220,000 or so clones, approximately 79% seen once. Sequencing was done on a sample of PBMCs. The receptors were sampled from a man between 45 and 60 years old in good health and CMV-seronegative. CDR3s include the opening cysteine and the closing phenylalanine or tryptophan. A D gene is named only where the DNA matches it firmly. Not all rows give a size; the values are once, few, many and, for expanded clones, a class.

v_call: TRBV19; j_call: TRBJ2-1; d_call: TRBD1; clone_size: NA; cdr3_nt: TGTGCCAGTACCCCAGGGGGACGCTACAATGAGCAGTTCTTC; cdr3_aa: CASTPGGRYNEQFF
v_call: TRBV6-5; j_call: TRBJ1-1; d_call: TRBD1; clone_size: few; cdr3_nt: TGTGCCAGCAGTTACCCAGGGACAGGGGGAAGCACTGAAGCTTTCTTT; cdr3_aa: CASSYPGTGGSTEAFF
v_call: TRBV21-1; j_call: TRBJ2-1; d_call: NA; clone_size: NA; cdr3_nt: TGTGCCAGCAGCGAACGACTAGCGGTGAGCTCCTACAATGAGCAGTTCTTC; cdr3_aa: CASSERLAVSSYNEQFF
v_call: TRBV27; j_call: TRBJ1-5; d_call: TRBD1; clone_size: NA; cdr3_nt: TGTGCCAGCAGTTTAAGAGGGGGCCAATTTAGCAATCAGCCCCAGCATTTT; cdr3_aa: CASSLRGGQFSNQPQHF
v_call: TRBV27; j_call: TRBJ1-2; d_call: TRBD1; clone_size: NA; cdr3_nt: TGTGCCAGCAGTTTGAGACAGGGGGGTGTTGGCTACACCTTC; cdr3_aa: CASSLRQGGVGYTF
v_call: TRBV27; j_call: TRBJ1-1; d_call: NA; clone_size: NA; cdr3_nt: TGTGCCAGCAGTTTTATCCCAGGGAACACTGAAGCTTTCTTT; cdr3_aa: CASSFIPGNTEAFF
v_call: TRBV15; j_call: TRBJ2-1; d_call: NA; clone_size: once; cdr3_nt: TGTGCCACCAGCAGAGCCCCACCCGGGGTGTCTTACAATGAGCAGTTCTTC; cdr3_aa: CATSRAPPGVSYNEQFF
v_call: TRBV28; j_call: TRBJ1-5; d_call: NA; clone_size: NA; cdr3_nt: TGTGCCAGCACCGGAGGGCTGGCTCGGCCCCAGCATTTT; cdr3_aa: CASTGGLARPQHF
v_call: TRBV28; j_call: TRBJ2-1; d_call: NA; clone_size: NA; cdr3_nt: TGTGCCAGCAGTACTACATCGCGGGGCTCCTACAATGAGCAGTTCTTC; cdr3_aa: CASSTTSRGSYNEQFF
v_call: TRBV28; j_call: TRBJ2-7; d_call: TRBD1; clone_size: NA; cdr3_nt: TGTGCCAGCAGTTTACTTTCAGGGACAGGGACCTACGAGCAGTACTTC; cdr3_aa: CASSLLSGTGTYEQYF
v_call: TRBV18; j_call: TRBJ2-7; d_call: NA; clone_size: NA; cdr3_nt: TGTGCCAGCTCACTGGACCTGGGGCAGTATTACGAGCAGTACTTC; cdr3_aa: CASSLDLGQYYEQYF
v_call: TRBV6-5; j_call: TRBJ2-2; d_call: TRBD2; clone_size: NA; cdr3_nt: TGTGCCAGCAGTTTACTAGCGGGAGGGGACACCGGGGAGCTGTTTTTT; cdr3_aa: CASSLLAGGDTGELFF
v_call: TRBV6-1; j_call: TRBJ2-7; d_call: TRBD2; clone_size: NA; cdr3_nt: TGTGCCAGCAGTGGTTGGGGGAGGGACTACGAACAGTACTTC; cdr3_aa: CASSGWGRDYEQYF
v_call: TRBV11-2; j_call: TRBJ2-7; d_call: NA; clone_size: few; cdr3_nt: TGTGCCAGCAGCTTAGTGACAGGCGAGCAGTACTTC; cdr3_aa: CASSLVTGEQYF
v_call: TRBV4-2; j_call: TRBJ2-4; d_call: TRBD1; clone_size: NA; cdr3_nt: TGTGCCAGCAGCCAAGTCCCGACAGGGTATCTTTTTTACTTC; cdr3_aa: CASSQVPTGYLFYF
v_call: TRBV7-9; j_call: TRBJ1-2; d_call: NA; clone_size: NA; cdr3_nt: TGTTCCGGCGGGGGATCGGGGGATGGCTACACCTTC; cdr3_aa: CSGGGSGDGYTF
v_call: TRBV15; j_call: TRBJ2-1; d_call: NA; clone_size: NA; cdr3_nt: TGTGCCACCAGCAGAGATCCTTTTCCGTCCTACAATGAGCAGTTCTTC; cdr3_aa: CATSRDPFPSYNEQFF